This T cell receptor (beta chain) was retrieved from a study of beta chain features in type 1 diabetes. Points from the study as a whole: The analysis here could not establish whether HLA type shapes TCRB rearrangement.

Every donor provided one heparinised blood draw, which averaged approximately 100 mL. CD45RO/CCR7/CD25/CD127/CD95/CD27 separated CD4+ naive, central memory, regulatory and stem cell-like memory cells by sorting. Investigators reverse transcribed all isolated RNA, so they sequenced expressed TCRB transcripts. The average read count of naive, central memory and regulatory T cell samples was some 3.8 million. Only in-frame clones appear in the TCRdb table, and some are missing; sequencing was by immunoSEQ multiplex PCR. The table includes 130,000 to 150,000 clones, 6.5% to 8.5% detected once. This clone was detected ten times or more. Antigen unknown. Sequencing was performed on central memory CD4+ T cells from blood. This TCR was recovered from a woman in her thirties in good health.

The DNA for the CDR3 is TGTGCGGGGGCCAGGGCCCAGGAGTACGAGCAGTACTTC. It yields the protein CAGARAQEYEQYF. The chain uses TRBV6-6 and TRBJ2-7; perhaps TRBD1 as D (6 bases). The CDR3 is 13 residues long. Germline V CDR1 and CDR2: MNHNY, SVGAGI (reference sequence).